This TCR beta chain was documented in a study of cytomegalovirus exposure and HLA in healthy donors. The PCR employed 60 Vbeta primers together with 13 Jbeta primers. This table comes from immunoSEQ multiplex PCR, and its TCRdb copy is limited to in-frame clones, with some not included. The data show over 70,000 clones, over 55% seen once. The CDR3 spans 13 residues. Germline V gene data show CDR1 as MNHEY and CDR2 as SVGAGI. V was cut by 2 bases and J by 5 bases, with 6 bases left in between. The donors comprised healthy bone marrow donors. The sequencing input was PBMCs. This rearrangement joins TRBV6-5 to TRBJ2-2; a weak D match, TRBD1 (5 bases). The TCR originated in a woman aged 50 to 60 in good health and CMV-seropositive. CDR3 in DNA: TGTGCCAGCAGTTACGGGGCGACCGGGGAGCTGTTTTTT. This encodes CASSYGATGELFF.